This T cell receptor (beta chain) was obtained from a study of beta chain features in type 1 diabetes. About the research overall: Roughly 110,000,000 sorted cells were examined across all samples.

This clone was found a few times. Antigen specificity is unknown. The CDR3 is 13 residues long. Per germline, CDR1 MDHEN and CDR2 SYDVKM. Study-wide results and caveats: Insertions were fewer and deletions more numerous at VDJ junctions in type 1 diabetes patients. Shortening of TCRB CDR3s, moderate but significant, appeared in all four CD4+ subsets of Type 1 diabetes patients. Compared with healthy donors, patients appeared to share more similar naive, central memory and regulatory TCRB repertoires.

Every isolated RNA sample was fully reverse transcribed, so sequencing captured expressed TCRB transcripts. Assay used: immunoSEQ multiplex PCR; TCRdb lists only in-frame clones, some missing. The sample includes about 280,000 clones, around 16% seen only once; the top ten take roughly 0.015%. Sequencing was performed on naive CD4+ T cells from blood. The receptor was derived from a man aged 18 to 30 with type 1 diabetes. This rearrangement joins TRBV28 to TRBJ2-7; 7 positions agree with TRBD2. DNA of the CDR3: TGTGCGGGGAGGGGTGGCCAGTCCTACGAGCAGTACTTC. Amino acids: CAGRGGQSYEQYF.